What follows describes a single T cell receptor (beta chain). There is no known antigen for this receptor. Base qualities are not provided; no much larger clone lies one nucleotide away. The data belong to a study of identifying expanded T cells in peripheral blood (dated 2019 in TCRdb). Some background on the complete study: Four technical replicates, made by sequencing separate aliquots from the same pool of genomic DNA, were compared pairwise.

Per the germline V gene (reference sequence), LNHNV is the CDR1 and YYDKDF is the CDR2. The CDR3 runs 15 residues from the cysteine to the phenylalanine. Just CDR3 DNA is preserved here, 45 bases in frame from base 1. The germline ends are 13 bases apart after V is trimmed by 0 bases and J by 7 bases. The immunoSEQ Assay, which uses bias-controlled multiplex PCR amplification of genomic DNA, was used to profile TCRbeta CDR3 regions. Under the source paper's analysis protocol: The absolute abundance of each unique TCRbeta CDR3 region was quantified after sequences were collapsed and filtered. Differential abundance was assessed using a binomial (Fisher-equivalent) model and a beta-binomial model in which time-dependent variance fitted from healthy donors was added. Clones with fewer than 5 combined templates were removed, and differential abundance was called for clones with a Benjamini-Hochberg FDR below 0.01. In the beta-binomial model, variance was expressed as a function of the total template count across the two samples, in the form v = (b*log(k)+a)^2. TCRdb mirrors the immuneACCESS table, restricted to in-frame sequences. Some clones are absent from its copies; in checked studies, under half trace to an unresolved V gene, and the reason for the others is unknown. The V and J calls and clone size were taken over from that table, and D and trimming were inferred from the DNA. This sample gives over 70,000 clones in total; 85% to 90% of them show up just once. Clones ranked in the top ten supply about 20% of the sample.

During the collection period, no infections or other immune events were recorded for the healthy donors. Time-dependent variance in a beta-binomial model of T-cell clone differential abundance was calibrated using healthy-donor blood repertoires as a training cohort. The training cohort comprised approximately 10 healthy donors, 3 female and 7 male. Donor ages ranged from about 29 to 70 years, with an average of approximately 43 years. Whole blood, obtained from a commercial supplier, was collected from each healthy donor at three time points spaced two weeks apart. Genomic DNA was extracted from unsorted whole blood for immunosequencing. Beyond this particular receptor, the publication reports: In all healthy donors, the variance in clone template counts between samples taken two weeks apart rose significantly as total template count increased. The beta-binomial model significantly reduced the number of clones called differentially abundant and the false-positive rate across all healthy-donor time intervals. The authors expected biological variance in healthy repertoires might increase further over much longer intervals such as months to years. The binomial model flagged around 1.3 differentially abundant clones between technical replicates, compared with approximately 16 over roughly 2 weeks and 19 to 20 over approximately four weeks.

This chain joins TRBV15 to TRBJ2-1, and TRBD2 may be the D gene, going by 6 matching bases. The sequence derives from a person between 18 and 75 years old in good health. The sample consisted of blood. The DNA reads TGTGCCACCAGCAGAGATTATAGCGGAGGAAATGAGCAGTTCTTC. This sequence encodes CATSRDYSGGNEQFF.